This entry describes one T cell receptor beta chain. This receptor's antigen is unknown. The sample holds no much larger clone one base away, and base qualities are not on file. These data are taken from a study of T cell changes during pregnancy in multiple sclerosis (dated by TCRdb to about 2019). Regarding the study in general: In women with multiple sclerosis, the researchers looked at how the T cell repertoire shifted as pregnancy progressed.

Receptor amplification or capture employed the immunoSEQ multiplex PCR assay. Imported from immuneACCESS, the table was reduced by TCRdb to in-frame sequences with V and J called. These copies leave out some clones; in studies compared against another copy, an unresolved V gene accounts for under half, and the cause of the remainder is not known. Across this sample there are some 85,000 clones, with around 96% seen only once. Clones ranked in the top ten supply around 1.1% of the sample. The germline V gene gives CDR1 as MDHEN and CDR2 as SYDVKM. Counted from cysteine to phenylalanine, this CDR3 has 20 amino acids. The retained sequence is limited to the CDR3, 60 bases, with the frame set at the first base. V trim: 2 bases; J trim: 5 bases; unmatched bases: 18.

The sequencing used peripheral blood, collected in the second trimester of pregnancy. The rearrangement joined TRBV28 to TRBJ2-5; 12 junctional bases match TRBD2. The receptor's source is a female donor with multiple sclerosis, enrolled in a pregnancy study. The DNA reads as follows: TGTGCCAGCAGTTTAGGGCTAGCGGGAGGGCCTTCCTCCAGGGGGGAGACCCAGTACTTC. This sequence encodes CASSLGLAGGPSSRGETQYF.